This T cell receptor (beta chain) appears in the sequencing data of a study of cytomegalovirus exposure and HLA in healthy donors. Across the whole study: The study placed 70% to 90% of its approximately 380 genotyped donors in the Caucasian-associated ancestry cluster.

The PCR ran on 60 Vbeta and 13 Jbeta primers. Per the original methods: Per a later analysis, the number of unique TCR beta chains was around 80 million, of which 9 million to 12 million were shared. Profiling relied on immunoSEQ multiplex PCR, and the TCRdb table lists in-frame clones only, not all of them. V and J calls and clone size are as listed in that table; D and trimming were resolved from the DNA. The repertoire holds around 150,000 clones, with 70% to 80% as singletons. General study results and limits: Cytomegalovirus status was reportedly diagnosed by the classifier with high specificity and sensitivity. TCR beta V segments were, for the most part, productive about 87% or about 30% of the time in an earlier analysis.

Of note for this clone: The antigen is not known.

The clonotype comes from a man aged 35 to 55 in good health and CMV-seropositive. The sequenced sample consisted of PBMCs.

The CDR3 loop is CASSSGQHLSYEQYF. In nucleotides, the CDR3 is TGCGCCAGCAGCTCAGGGCAGCATTTATCCTACGAGCAGTACTTC. The V call is TRBV5-1, the J call TRBJ2-7; D might be TRBD1 (5 bases). The CDR3 has 15 amino acids. The germline gives CDR1 SGHRS, CDR2 YFSETQ. V lost 3 bases and J 1 base, leaving 14 bases between the germline ends. Filled out from reference TRBV5-1 and TRBJ2-7, the complete variable domain reads KAGVTQTPRYLIKTRGQQVTLSCSPISGHRSVSWYQQTPGQGLQFLFEYFSETQRNKGNFPGRFSGRQFSNSRSEMNVSTLELGDSALYLCASSSGQHLSYEQYFGPGTRLTVT.